The TCR beta chain under discussion was sequenced for a study of blood T cell repertoires in COVID-19. Study information: Sites in the United States, Italy and Spain provided acute and convalescent COVID-19 samples. In each case, the material was cDNA or gDNA derived from T cells, B-cell-depleted T cells, or PBMCs.

From germline, CDR1 is MNHEY and CDR2 SVGAGI. The CDR3 spans 15 residues. V was trimmed by 8 bases and J by 4 bases, leaving 20 bases between them. Study processing details: Amplification with reference gene primers provided the estimates of nucleated cell counts. Measured with immunoSEQ multiplex PCR; TCRdb has only the in-frame clones, and not every one. Clone size and the V and J calls come from that table; the DNA yielded D and trimming. The sample carries 95,000 to 150,000 clones, roughly 85% recorded once. The chain joins TRBV6-5 to TRBJ1-2; D gene ambiguous. The sample taken for sequencing was peripheral blood. The clonotype was recovered from a man aged 35 to 55 with acute or convalescent COVID-19. DNA of the CDR3: TGTGCCAGCCGACTCCAGTGGCGGACTTCCTATGGCTACACCTTC. This gives the protein CASRLQWRTSYGYTF.